The 21 T cell receptor beta chains below come from one sample, sequenced in a study of blood T cell repertoires in COVID-19. Clones were read by immunoSEQ multiplex PCR, and TCRdb kept only the in-frame ones, dropping some. The data hold approximately 150,000 clones, with about four fifths observed a single time. Sequencing used peripheral blood. The source is a woman in her seventies who had recovered from COVID-19.

The chain joins TRBV4-1 to TRBJ2-7; TRBD1 matches at 8 bases. Germline assignment: CDR1 MGHRA and CDR2 YSYEKL. V shed 3 bases, J shed 0 bases, and the junction held 7 bases outside the gene matches. CDR3 length: 16 amino acids. In DNA form, the CDR3 reads TGCGCCAGCAGCCAGGGGCCGGGACAGGACTCCTACGAGCAGTACTTC. It yields the protein CASSQGPGQDSYEQYF.

The chain has TRBV5-4 and TRBJ2-1; 9 bases fit TRBD1. The CDR3 is 15 amino acids. With V trimmed by 4 bases and J by 7 bases, 9 bases remained unmatched. Germline V gene sequence: CDR1 SGHNT, CDR2 YYREEE (reference sequence). This CDR3 is CASSTRTGVGNEQFF. The CDR3 bases are TGTGCCAGCAGCACCCGGACAGGGGTCGGGAATGAGCAGTTCTTC.

V usage is TRBV6-4 and J usage is TRBJ1-1; no definite D call. The V and J ends lost 5 bases and 5 bases respectively, with 12 bases between them. Germline V gene sequence: CDR1 MRHNA, CDR2 SNTAGT. The CDR3 totals 13 residues. In DNA, the CDR3 is TGTGCCAGCAGTACCACTACCGATACTGAAGCTTTCTTT. Translation gives CASSTTTDTEAFF.

The genes are TRBV9 and TRBJ1-1; possible D gene TRBD1, 5 bases. This CDR3 has 15 residues. CDR1 and CDR2 from the germline V gene are SGDLS and YYNGEE. V was trimmed by 2 bases and J by 5 bases, leaving 16 bases between them. The CDR3 nucleotides are TGTGCCAGCAGCGTGGTGGGCGGGGGAACGACTGAAGCTTTCTTT. It is translated as CASSVVGGGTTEAFF.

A few counts support this clone. The chain carries TRBV7-3 and TRBJ1-3; 7 bases fit TRBD1. V gave up 5 bases and J gave up 3 bases; unmatched junction bases: 1. The CDR3 runs to 13 residues. In germline, CDR1 is SGHTA, CDR2 FQGTGA. As DNA, the CDR3 is TGTGCCAGCAGCCGGGACAGTGGAAACACCATATATTTT. This translates into CASSRDSGNTIYF.

The rearrangement links TRBV29-1 to TRBJ2-7; tentative D call: TRBD2 (7 bases). Trimming pared 4 bases from V and 0 bases from J, leaving 16 bases between. From germline, CDR1 is SQVTM and CDR2 ANQGSEA. The CDR3 runs to 15 residues. CDR3 region: CSVGARGGASYEQYF. DNA of the CDR3: TGCAGCGTTGGGGCCCGAGGGGGGGCCTCCTACGAGCAGTACTTC.

This chain links TRBV7-2 with TRBJ2-1, with D uncertain. Trimming took 4 bases from V and 6 from J, leaving 4 bases between them. CDR1 is SGHTA and CDR2 is FQGNSA in the germline V gene. There are 11 residues in the CDR3. CDR3 loop: CASSSGNEQFF. The CDR3 DNA follows: TGTGCCAGCAGCTCGGGCAATGAGCAGTTCTTC.

The chain uses TRBV7-9 and TRBJ2-5; weak D call: TRBD2 (7 bases). V was clipped by 2 bases and J by 5 bases, with 15 bases between them. The CDR3 runs to 15 residues. CDR1 SEHNR and CDR2 FQNEAQ come from the germline V gene (reference sequence). The CDR3: CASSLLAEGGETQYF. In nucleotides, the CDR3 is TGTGCCAGCAGCTTACTAGCGGAAGGGGGGGAGACCCAGTACTTC.

This chain connects TRBV6-2 or TRBV6-3 to TRBJ2-3; 10 bases match TRBD2. V lost 5 bases and J lost 2; bases outside the gene matches: 1. Germline assignment: CDR1 MNHEY and CDR2 SVGEGT. The CDR3 length is 14 residues. The CDR3 protein is CASSSGRATDTQYF. Here the CDR3 DNA reads TGTGCCAGCAGTAGCGGGAGGGCCACAGATACGCAGTATTTT.

V and J are TRBV18 and TRBJ1-2, with 7 positions matching TRBD1. In germline, CDR1 is KGHSH, CDR2 LQKENI. The CDR3 is made up of 13 amino acids. Trimming cost V 6 bases and J 4 bases; bases outside gene matches: 5. CDR3 loop: CASSPTGIYGYTF. For the CDR3, the DNA is TGTGCCAGCTCTCCGACAGGGATCTATGGCTACACCTTC.

V and J are TRBV19 and TRBJ1-6, with 9 bases identical to TRBD1. From germline, CDR1 is LNHDA and CDR2 SQIVND (reference sequence). V lost 9 bases and J lost 11; bases outside the gene matches: 11. CDR3 size: 14 residues. In DNA form, the CDR3 reads TGTGCCAGCAGAGACCCGGGACAGGGAACACCCCTCCACTTT. This sequence encodes CASRDPGQGTPLHF.

The chain joins TRBV19 to TRBJ2-5; 7 bases are shared with TRBD1. The germline CDR1 and CDR2 sequences are LNHDA and SQIVND (reference sequence). Trimming cost V 11 bases and J 5 bases; bases outside gene matches: 11. The CDR3 extends over 13 amino acids. Here the CDR3 reads CASNPNRGETQYF. The CDR3, as DNA: TGTGCCTCCAACCCCAACAGGGGTGAGACCCAGTACTTC.

The chain carries TRBV7-8 and TRBJ2-5; tentative D call: TRBD2 (5 bases). V was clipped by 0 bases and J by 5 bases, with 13 bases between them. CDR1 SGHVS and CDR2 FQNEAQ come from the germline V gene. CDR3 size: 15 residues. The CDR3, as DNA: TGTGCCAGCAGCTTAGCGGGAGAGACGTGGGAGACCCAGTACTTC. Translation: CASSLAGETWETQYF. The variable domain in full, completed from reference TRBV7-8 and TRBJ2-5, reads GAGVSQSPRYKVAKRGQDVALRCDPISGHVSLFWYQQALGQGPEFLTYFQNEAQLDKSGLPSDRFFAERPEGSVSTLKIQRTQQEDSAVYLCASSLAGETWETQYFGPGTRLLVL.

The genes are TRBV2 and TRBJ2-7; the match to TRBD1 covers 8 bases. With V trimmed by 6 bases and J by 6 bases, 7 bases remained unmatched. The CDR3 spans 13 residues. Germline-derived CDR1 and CDR2 are SNHLY and FYNNEI. The CDR3 DNA sequence: TGTGCCAGCAGCCGGACAGGGCGGGTCGAGCAGTACTTC. Residues: CASSRTGRVEQYF.

In regard to this clone: This sample also contains other DNA sequences that code for the same CDR3. The CDR3 sequence is CASSPDSNTEAFF. CDR3 DNA sequence: TGTGCCAGCTCACCTGACAGTAACACTGAAGCTTTCTTT. The chain carries TRBV18 and TRBJ1-1; D might be TRBD1 (5 bases). Per the germline V gene, CDR1 is KGHSH and CDR2 is LQKENI. The germline V and J ends were trimmed by 3 bases and 2 bases, with 7 bases remaining between them. The CDR3 is 13 residues long.

The CDR3 DNA reads as TGCGCCAGCAGCTTGGTCCCGGGACTAGCGGACCGGGGGCAGTTCTTC. Translation gives CASSLVPGLADRGQFF. This rearrangement joins TRBV5-1 to TRBJ2-1; the match to TRBD2 covers 11 bases. This CDR3 comprises 16 residues. Germline assignment: CDR1 SGHRS and CDR2 YFSETQ. Trimming cost V 0 bases and J 12 bases; bases outside gene matches: 11.

The rearrangement links TRBV14 to TRBJ1-2, with unresolved D. The V gene's germline CDR1 is SGHDN and CDR2 FVKESK. The CDR3 covers 16 residues. V lost 1 base to trimming and J lost 4 bases, with 16 bases between them. The CDR3 DNA follows: TGTGCCAGCAGCCAAGTTTCGAGAGGCGTTGGCTATGGCTACACCTTC. Amino acid sequence: CASSQVSRGVGYGYTF.

This clone appeared a few times. The chain combines TRBV9 with TRBJ1-5; a possible D gene is TRBD1 (6 bases). Germline-derived CDR1 and CDR2 are SGDLS and YYNGEE. The CDR3 is 14 amino acids. V was shortened by 4 bases and J by 6 bases, with 14 bases between the two germline ends. The CDR3 bases are TGTGCCAGCAGCCCGTCCCCCAGGGGTCAGCCCCAGCATTTT. Residues: CASSPSPRGQPQHF.

This chain connects TRBV28 to TRBJ1-1; D is ambiguous. Per germline, CDR1 MDHEN and CDR2 SYDVKM. The CDR3 runs 11 residues. As DNA, the CDR3 is TGTGGGACTGAGGACCCGGTGGGTGCTTTCTTT. This gives the protein CGTEDPVGAFF. The whole variable domain, filled in from reference TRBV28 and TRBJ1-1, reads DVKVTQSSRYLVKRTGEKVFLECVQDMDHENMFWYRQDPGLGLRLIYFSYDVKMKEKGDIPEGYSVSREKKERFSLILESASTNQTSMYLCGTEDPVGAFFGQGTRLTVV.

The chain carries TRBV10-3 and TRBJ2-1, with D possibly matching TRBD1 (5 bases). Deletions cut 0 bases from V and 9 bases from J, with 18 bases between. CDR3 length: 16 residues. From germline, CDR1 is ENHRY and CDR2 SYGVKD. This CDR3 reads CAISESQRQGAGEQFF. In nucleotides, the CDR3 is TGTGCCATCAGTGAGTCCCAGAGGCAGGGCGCAGGTGAGCAGTTCTTC.

This chain links TRBV5-1 with TRBJ2-3, with 7 bases identical to TRBD1. V gave up 5 bases and J gave up 2 bases; unmatched junction bases: 8. Germline lookup yields CDR1 SGHRS and CDR2 YFSETQ. This CDR3 region has 15 residues. CDR3 bases: TGCGCCAGCAGGACCGGGACAGTTTTCACAGATACGCAGTATTTT. Its translation is CASRTGTVFTDTQYF.